This T cell receptor beta chain was profiled in a study of cytomegalovirus exposure and HLA in healthy donors. Study overall: A subsequent analysis stated that the roughly 130 validation repertoires were run on the same platform as the approximately 700 first-cohort repertoires. General study points: The study labeled 150 to 200 TCR beta chains cytomegalovirus-associated. Per published reports, the classifier diagnosed cytomegalovirus status with high specificity and sensitivity.

This CDR3 is built from 16 residues. The trim removed 4 bases at V and 6 bases at J, leaving 11 bases unmatched. Germline V CDR1 and CDR2: LNHDA, SQIVND (reference sequence). Remarks on this clone: Its cognate antigen is unknown.

Assay: immunoSEQ multiplex PCR; the TCRdb copy retains only in-frame clones and omits some. The sample holds 250,000 to 400,000 clones, roughly 90% seen once. The receptor's source is a man aged 25-45 years in good health and CMV-seronegative. V usage is TRBV19 and J usage is TRBJ2-3, with 9 bases lining up with TRBD2. Sequenced material: PBMCs. CDR3 protein: CASSTLAGVPWDTQYF. The CDR3 DNA follows: TGTGCCAGTAGTACATTAGCGGGGGTCCCCTGGGATACGCAGTATTTT.